A selection of T cell receptor beta chains follows, all from one sample in a study of T cell responses to AZD1222 COVID-19 vaccine. Profiling relied on immunoSEQ multiplex PCR, and the TCRdb table lists in-frame clones only, not all of them. The sample contains more than 85,000 clones, 88% of which appear only once. The source material was peripheral blood, sampled on day 0 of MenACWY control vaccination. The origin of the receptors is an adult in good health. Each CDR3 is given with its conserved first and last residue. D genes are given only for firm matches.

V gene: TRBV10-2; J gene: TRBJ1-5; D gene: TRBD1; CDR3 protein: CASRDRGSDQPQHF; CDR3 DNA: TGCGCCAGCAGGGACAGGGGAAGTGATCAGCCCCAGCATTTT
V gene: TRBV5-6; J gene: TRBJ1-2; D gene: TRBD1; CDR3 protein: CASSLGPGQGINYGYTF; CDR3 DNA: TGTGCCAGCAGCTTGGGACCGGGACAGGGGATTAACTATGGCTACACCTTC
V gene: TRBV28; J gene: TRBJ1-4; D gene: -; CDR3 protein: CASSIFATNEKLFF; CDR3 DNA: TGTGCCAGCAGTATCTTTGCAACTAATGAAAAACTGTTTTTT
V gene: TRBV7-9; J gene: TRBJ2-3; D gene: -; CDR3 protein: CASSFGAASTDTQYF; CDR3 DNA: TGTGCCAGCAGCTTTGGGGCGGCTAGCACAGATACGCAGTATTTT
V gene: TRBV5-1; J gene: TRBJ1-3; D gene: TRBD1; CDR3 protein: CASSLGGTGSGNTIYF; CDR3 DNA: TGCGCCAGCAGCTTGGGCGGGACAGGCTCTGGAAACACCATATATTTT
V gene: TRBV29-1; J gene: TRBJ2-7; D gene: -; CDR3 protein: CSVELRAYEQYF; CDR3 DNA: TGCAGCGTTGAACTCCGGGCATACGAGCAGTACTTC
V gene: TRBV7-3; J gene: TRBJ2-1; D gene: TRBD2; CDR3 protein: CASSSTSGNRNEQFF; CDR3 DNA: TGTGCCAGCAGCTCGACTAGCGGGAATCGCAATGAGCAGTTCTTC
V gene: TRBV7-8; J gene: TRBJ1-5; D gene: -; CDR3 protein: CASSLRVDQPQHF; CDR3 DNA: TGTGCCAGCAGTCTTCGGGTCGATCAGCCCCAGCATTTT
V gene: TRBV7-8; J gene: TRBJ1-4; D gene: -; CDR3 protein: CASSLDDRTNEKLFF; CDR3 DNA: TGTGCCAGCAGCTTAGACGACAGAACTAATGAAAAACTGTTTTTT
V gene: TRBV11-2; J gene: TRBJ1-6; D gene: -; CDR3 protein: CASSEEAGPLHF; CDR3 DNA: TGTGCCAGCAGCGAGGAGGCAGGGCCCCTCCACTTT
V gene: TRBV7-9; J gene: TRBJ2-5; D gene: -; CDR3 protein: CASSTSTGLETQYF; CDR3 DNA: TGTGCCAGCAGCACCTCGACAGGACTGGAGACCCAGTACTTC
V gene: TRBV19; J gene: TRBJ1-4; D gene: TRBD1; CDR3 protein: CASADRGFEKLFF; CDR3 DNA: TGTGCCAGCGCCGACAGGGGTTTTGAAAAACTGTTTTTT
V gene: TRBV28; J gene: TRBJ1-1; D gene: -; CDR3 protein: CASSLRNTEAFF; CDR3 DNA: TGTGCCAGCAGTTTGCGGAACACTGAAGCTTTCTTT
V gene: TRBV19; J gene: TRBJ1-5; D gene: -; CDR3 protein: CASSNGALYSNQPQHF; CDR3 DNA: TGTGCCAGTAGTAATGGCGCACTTTATAGCAATCAGCCCCAGCATTTT
V gene: TRBV6-6; J gene: TRBJ2-7; D gene: -; CDR3 protein: CASRGGQGPAYEQYF; CDR3 DNA: TGTGCCAGCAGGGGAGGTCAGGGTCCGGCCTACGAGCAGTACTTC